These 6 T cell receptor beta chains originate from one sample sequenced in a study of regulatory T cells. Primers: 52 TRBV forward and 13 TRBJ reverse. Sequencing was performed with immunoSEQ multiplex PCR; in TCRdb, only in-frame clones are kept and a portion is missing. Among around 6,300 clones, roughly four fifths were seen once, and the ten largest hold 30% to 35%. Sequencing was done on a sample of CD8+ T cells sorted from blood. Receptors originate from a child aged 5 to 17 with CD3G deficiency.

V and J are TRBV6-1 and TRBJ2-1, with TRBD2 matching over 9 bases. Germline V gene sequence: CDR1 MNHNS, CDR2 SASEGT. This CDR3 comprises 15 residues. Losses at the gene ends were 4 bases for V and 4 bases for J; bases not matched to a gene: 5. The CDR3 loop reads CASSGGLAFYNEQFF. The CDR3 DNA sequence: TGTGCCAGCAGTGGCGGACTAGCGTTTTACAATGAGCAGTTCTTC.

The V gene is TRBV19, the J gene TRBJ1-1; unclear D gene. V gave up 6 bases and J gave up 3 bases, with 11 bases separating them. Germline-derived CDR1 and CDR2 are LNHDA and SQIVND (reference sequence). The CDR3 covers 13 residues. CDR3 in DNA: TGTGCCAGTAGGCGGGCCTTCTACACTGAAGCTTTCTTT. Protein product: CASRRAFYTEAFF.

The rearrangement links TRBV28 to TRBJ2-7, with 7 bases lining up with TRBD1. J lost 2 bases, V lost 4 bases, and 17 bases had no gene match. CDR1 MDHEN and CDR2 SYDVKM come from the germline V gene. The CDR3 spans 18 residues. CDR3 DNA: TGTGCCAGCAGTTCCCAAAGGTACCCGGACAGGTGGACCTACGAGCAGTACTTC. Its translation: CASSSQRYPDRWTYEQYF.

The chain's CDR3 is CASSAGVSYEQYF. In nucleotides, the CDR3 is TGTGCCAGCAGTGCAGGAGTTTCCTACGAGCAGTACTTC. The chain couples TRBV28 to TRBJ2-7; no firm D call. The CDR3 runs 13 residues. The V gene's germline CDR1 is MDHEN and CDR2 SYDVKM. Trimming stripped 5 bases from V and 1 base from J, with 9 bases between. Combining the CDR3 with reference TRBV28 and TRBJ2-7 gives the whole variable domain DVKVTQSSRYLVKRTGEKVFLECVQDMDHENMFWYRQDPGLGLRLIYFSYDVKMKEKGDIPEGYSVSREKKERFSLILESASTNQTSMYLCASSAGVSYEQYFGPGTRLTVT.

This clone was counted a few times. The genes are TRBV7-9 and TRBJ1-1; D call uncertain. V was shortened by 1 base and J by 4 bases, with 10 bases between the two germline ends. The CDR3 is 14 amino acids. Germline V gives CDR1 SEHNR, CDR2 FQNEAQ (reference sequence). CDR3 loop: CASSLGGGGTEAFF. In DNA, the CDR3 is TGTGCCAGCAGCTTAGGTGGTGGCGGCACTGAAGCTTTCTTT.

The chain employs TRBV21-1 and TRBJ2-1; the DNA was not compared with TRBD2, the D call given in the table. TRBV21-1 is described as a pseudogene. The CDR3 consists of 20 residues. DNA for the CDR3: TGTGCCAGCAGCAGGATGGGACTAGCGGGAGGGCCTCCCTCCTACAATGAGCAGTTCTTC. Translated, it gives CASSRMGLAGGPPSYNEQFF.